The rows below give T cell receptor beta chains drawn from one sample of a study of blood T cell repertoires in COVID-19. TCRdb keeps only in-frame clones here, not all; method: immunoSEQ multiplex PCR. The table lists 200,000 to 300,000 clones, about 89% of them singletons. The source material was peripheral blood. These receptors all come from a woman between 40 and 55 years old who had recovered from COVID-19. The CDR3 runs from the conserved cysteine through the conserved F or W. A D gene is named only where the DNA matches it firmly. Clone size appears in some rows only: once, few, many, or a class for an expanded clone.

size | J | D | V | length | DNA | CDR3
NA | TRBJ1-6 | NA | TRBV19 | 18 | TGTGCCAGTACCCAACGGACAGTTTCGAGCTCCTATAATTCACCCCTCCACTTT | CASTQRTVSSSYNSPLHF
NA | TRBJ2-1 | TRBD2 | TRBV5-1 | 15 | TGCGCCAGCAGTCCGATTGCGGGGGGGCCTGGCGAGCAGTTCTTC | CASSPIAGGPGEQFF
NA | TRBJ2-1 | NA | TRBV24-1 | 13 | TGTGCCACCAGTGACCTACAGGGCCATGAGCAGTTCTTC | CATSDLQGHEQFF
NA | TRBJ2-5 | TRBD2 | TRBV19 | 17 | TGTGCCAGTAGTCTCTCTTTCGGGACTAGCGGGGGAGAGACCCAGTACTTC | CASSLSFGTSGGETQYF
NA | TRBJ2-7 | TRBD2 | TRBV19 | 17 | TGTGCCAGTAGTATGACTAGCGGTACACCTCACTCCTACGAGCAGTACTTC | CASSMTSGTPHSYEQYF
NA | TRBJ1-1 | NA | TRBV27 | 15 | TGTGCCAGCAGCAAGGGAGTTCGGGGGAACACTGAAGCTTTCTTT | CASSKGVRGNTEAFF
NA | TRBJ2-2 | NA | TRBV18 | 16 | TGTGCCAGCTCAGGACCACAGGGCAGTAACACCGGGGAGCTGTTTTTT | CASSGPQGSNTGELFF
NA | TRBJ2-1 | TRBD2 | TRBV30 | 14 | TGTGCCTGGAGTCGGCGGGGGGGCCAAAATGAGCAGTTCTTC | CAWSRRGGQNEQFF
few | TRBJ2-2 | TRBD1 | TRBV9 | 15 | TGTGCCAGCGGCCGACAGGGGGCGCAGGGCGGGGAGCTGTTTTTT | CASGRQGAQGGELFF
NA | TRBJ1-2 | NA | TRBV7-2 | 17 | TGTGCCAGCAGCTCTCCCCAGGGTATCCTAGCTAACTATGGCTACACCTTC | CASSSPQGILANYGYTF
once | TRBJ2-7 | TRBD1 | TRBV14 | 16 | TGTGCCAGCAGCCACCTGGGACAGGGCTTCTCCTACGAGCAGTACTTC | CASSHLGQGFSYEQYF
few | TRBJ2-7 | NA | TRBV12-3/TRBV12-4 | 13 | TGTGCCAGCAGTTTTTATGCACACTACGAGCAGTACTTC | CASSFYAHYEQYF
NA | TRBJ1-2 | NA | TRBV5-1 | 13 | TGCGCCAGCAGAAGCGACCAGAATGGTGGCTACACCTTC | CASRSDQNGGYTF
NA | TRBJ1-5 | NA | TRBV11-2 | 14 | TGTGCCAGCAGCCATGCCTCAGGCAATCAGCCCCAGCATTTT | CASSHASGNQPQHF
few | TRBJ1-1 | NA | TRBV11-2 | 13 | TGTGCCAGCAGCTTAGTCTGGGCCACTGAAGCTTTCTTT | CASSLVWATEAFF